The clone carrying this T cell receptor beta chain was counted a few times. Its antigen is not identified. The data originate from a study of blood T cells in healthy people across ages. Study outcomes and limitations: Older age coincided with a roughly linear decline in TCR beta diversity per million T cells.

PCR was performed a second time for about 7 to 12 cycles using a sample-barcoded 5' primer and a J-beta primer mix. Any given sample supplied a minimum of 2.5 million CDR3-containing paired-end reads. TCRdb reprocessed the 5' RACE reads via MiXCR and lists one record per CDR3 protein. This repertoire shows 800,000 or so distinct CDR3 sequences, more than 20% found once; its top ten account for more than 3%. V lost 6 bases, J lost 2 bases, and 5 bases stayed unmatched. Germline V lookup: CDR1 SQVTM, CDR2 ANQGSEA. This CDR3 is 13 amino acids long. Another study also made use of these data, one on T cells of mothers and their children.

The chain recombines TRBV29-1 with TRBJ2-3, with TRBD2 identical over 7 bases. The clonotype originates from a boy younger than 18 in good health. Sequenced sample: blood. The CDR3 region has the DNA TGCAGCGTCAAAGGGACTACCACAGATACGCAGTATTTT. It encodes CSVKGTTTDTQYF.